The next 25 T cell receptor beta chains were all read from a single sample in a study of blood T cell repertoires in COVID-19. The data were produced by immunoSEQ multiplex PCR, yet TCRdb's version contains in-frame clones alone and is incomplete. The sample has tens of thousands of clones; roughly 88% are singletons. Sequenced input: peripheral blood. The receptors were gathered from a man in his 60s with acute or convalescent COVID-19.

This chain uses TRBV28 with TRBJ2-3; TRBD2 matches 7 bases. The trim removed 7 bases at V and 2 bases at J, leaving 9 bases unmatched. The CDR3 sequence is 15 residues long. Germline loops: CDR1 MDHEN, CDR2 SYDVKM. DNA of the CDR3: TGTGCCAGCACTCACGGGACTACTCTCACAGATACGCAGTATTTT. Residues: CASTHGTTLTDTQYF.

The chain recombines TRBV19 with TRBJ1-2, with D tentatively TRBD1 (6 bases). Trimming shortened V by 2 bases and J by 8 bases, and 15 bases separated the two germline ends. The CDR3 length is 14 residues. Germline V gene data show CDR1 as LNHDA and CDR2 as SQIVND (reference sequence). The CDR3 protein is CASSIWGQRGGYTF. CDR3 in DNA: TGTGCCAGTAGTATATGGGGACAAAGGGGCGGCTACACCTTC.

The chain links TRBV24-1 to TRBJ2-6, with TRBD1 as a possible D gene (5 bases). The CDR3 runs to 15 residues. Per the germline V gene, CDR1 is KGHDR and CDR2 is SFDVKD. V was clipped by 3 bases and J by 2 bases, with 7 bases between them. The CDR3 sequence: CATSDPGTGANVLTF. The CDR3 DNA reads TGTGCCACCAGTGATCCAGGGACTGGGGCCAACGTCCTGACTTTC.

The chain joins TRBV3-1 (or the pseudogene TRBV3-2) to TRBJ1-5; no clear D. The germline gives CDR1 LGHDT, CDR2 YNNKEL (reference sequence). The V end lost 1 base, the J end lost 4 bases, and 11 bases lay between the germline ends. CDR3 length: 15 residues. DNA for the CDR3: TGTGCCAGCAGCCAAGGTGCGGGAGAAAATCAGCCCCAGCATTTT. This translates into CASSQGAGENQPQHF.

V usage is TRBV21-1 and J usage is TRBJ2-5; the table gives TRBD2 as D, unverified against the DNA. TRBV21-1 is a documented pseudogene. This CDR3 is built from 22 residues. The DNA for the CDR3 is TGTGCCAGCAGCCATTGGGGGGACACCCGAGCCGGACTAGCGGATCGCCAAGAGACCCAGTACTTC. Translating gives CASSHWGDTRAGLADRQETQYF.

This chain connects TRBV27 to TRBJ2-7, with 7 nucleotides matching TRBD2. CDR3 length: 15 residues. The germline V gene encodes CDR1 MNHEY and CDR2 SMNVEV (reference sequence). The J segment lost 7 bases and the V segment lost 6 bases, leaving 15 bases of the junction unmatched. CDR3 sequence reads: CASSLLFGGVGEQYF. CDR3 sequence (DNA): TGTGCCAGCAGCCTTTTATTTGGGGGGGTGGGTGAGCAGTACTTC.

This clone was seen just once. The chain uses TRBV5-1 and TRBJ2-1, with 8 nucleotides matching TRBD2. CDR3 length: 16 amino acids. V was clipped by 5 bases and J by 7 bases; unmatched bases: 14. Per germline, CDR1 SGHRS and CDR2 YFSETQ. CDR3 region: CASSSGSREGRNEQFF. CDR3 DNA: TGCGCCAGCAGTTCTGGAAGCCGGGAGGGGAGAAATGAGCAGTTCTTC.

This sequence joins TRBV10-3 and TRBJ1-1, with 7 bases identical to TRBD1. The CDR3 covers 14 residues. The V gene's germline CDR1 is ENHRY and CDR2 SYGVKD. Trimming removed 8 bases from V and 0 bases from J; junction bases left unmatched: 6. The CDR3 DNA sequence: TGTGCCATCTGGGACAGACTCATGAACACTGAAGCTTTCTTT. Residues: CAIWDRLMNTEAFF.

The chain carries TRBV4-2 and TRBJ2-7, with 8 bases identical to TRBD1. Germline trimming cut 5 bases from V and 2 bases from J; bases unmatched to any gene: 5. The CDR3 extends over 14 amino acids. Per the germline V gene, CDR1 is LGHNA and CDR2 is YNFKEQ. The CDR3 spells CASSSRDRTYEQYF. CDR3 coding DNA: TGTGCCAGCAGCTCTCGGGACAGGACCTACGAGCAGTACTTC.

V is TRBV28 and J is TRBJ1-1; D uncertain. The CDR3 length is 12 residues. Germline V gives CDR1 MDHEN, CDR2 SYDVKM. V lost 3 bases to trimming and J lost 6 bases, with 8 bases between them. CDR3 sequence: CASSFPSSEAFF. CDR3 sequence (DNA): TGTGCCAGCAGTTTCCCCTCTTCTGAAGCTTTCTTT.

The V and J genes are TRBV7-2 and TRBJ2-7; TRBD2 aligns across 9 bases. Losses at the gene ends were 5 bases for V and 0 bases for J; bases not matched to a gene: 5. The CDR3 consists of 15 residues. Germline V gene data show CDR1 as SGHTA and CDR2 as FQGNSA. The chain's CDR3 is CASSLTSGPSYEQYF. DNA of the CDR3: TGTGCCAGCAGCCTCACTAGCGGGCCCTCCTACGAGCAGTACTTC. Drawing the rest from reference TRBV7-2 and TRBJ2-7, the complete variable domain is GAGVSQSPSNKVTEKGKDVELRCDPISGHTALYWYRQSLGQGLEFLIYFQGNSAPDKSGLPSDRFSAERTGGSVSTLTIQRTQQEDSAVYLCASSLTSGPSYEQYFGPGTRLTVT.

The rearrangement joins TRBV4-2 to TRBJ1-2; D remains ambiguous. Germline CDR1 and CDR2: LGHNA and YNFKEQ. The CDR3 totals 11 residues. Trimming removed 1 base from V and 8 bases from J, with 5 bases in between. Written as DNA, the CDR3 is TGTGCCAGCAGCCAAGGGCAGGGCTACACCTTC. Amino acid sequence: CASSQGQGYTF.

The V and J genes are TRBV4-1 and TRBJ1-2; 7 bases are a match to TRBD1. Germline CDR1 and CDR2: MGHRA and YSYEKL. The CDR3 has 16 residues. The V gene end was trimmed by 1 base and the J gene end by 6 bases; junction bases not matched to a gene: 11. CDR3 in DNA: TGCGCCAGCAGCCAAGTTGCGGAGACAGGGCAAAATGGCTACACCTTC. The encoded protein is CASSQVAETGQNGYTF.

The genes are TRBV28 and TRBJ2-7; maybe TRBD1 (5 bases). V was cut by 7 bases and J by 4 bases, with 11 bases left in between. This CDR3 contains 12 residues. Germline values: CDR1 MDHEN, CDR2 SYDVKM. The CDR3 reads CASKAGIYEQYF. The CDR3 DNA sequence: TGTGCCAGCAAGGCAGGGATTTACGAGCAGTACTTC.

This clone was detected only once. The rearrangement joins TRBV28 to TRBJ1-2; D gene ambiguous. V lost 7 bases, J lost 3 bases, and 9 bases lay in between. This CDR3 contains 12 residues. Germline CDR1 and CDR2: MDHEN and SYDVKM. Here the CDR3 reads CASTRGDYGYTF. The CDR3 DNA is TGTGCCAGCACCCGGGGAGACTATGGCTACACCTTC.

The rearrangement joins TRBV30 to TRBJ2-7, with a possible D match to TRBD2 (7 bases). Trimming removed 2 bases from V and 6 bases from J, with 14 bases in between. The CDR3 consists of 13 residues. Per the germline V gene, CDR1 is GTSNPN and CDR2 is SVGIG (reference sequence). The CDR3 region is CAWSLNREGEQYF. DNA of the CDR3: TGTGCCTGGAGTTTAAACAGGGAGGGCGAGCAGTACTTC. The full variable domain, in which reference TRBV30 and TRBJ2-7 provide the parts outside the CDR3, is SQTIHQWPATLVQPVGSPLSLECTVEGTSNPNLYWYRQAAGRGLQLLFYSVGIGQISSEVPQNLSASRPQDRQFILSSKKLLLSDSGFYLCAWSLNREGEQYFGPGTRLTVT.

V gene TRBV7-8 combines with J gene TRBJ2-5, with TRBD2 identical over 7 bases. Trimming cost V 1 base and J 4 bases; bases outside gene matches: 12. Germline CDR1 reads SGHVS; CDR2 reads FQNEAQ. This CDR3 comprises 17 residues. CDR3 sequence: CASSLVNGGGERETQYF. For the CDR3, the DNA is TGTGCCAGCAGCTTAGTAAATGGCGGGGGAGAGAGAGAGACCCAGTACTTC.

V gene TRBV3-1 (or the pseudogene TRBV3-2) combines with J gene TRBJ1-2, with 9 nucleotides matching TRBD1. CDR3 size: 15 residues. Germline values: CDR1 LGHDT, CDR2 YNNKEL (reference sequence). Trimming took 3 bases from V and 7 from J; bases not matched to a gene: 9. The CDR3 coding sequence is TGTGCCAGCAGCCAGCTGGACAGGGGAACTGGTGGCTACACCTTC. It translates to CASSQLDRGTGGYTF.

The chain couples TRBV5-4 to TRBJ2-3, with TRBD2 identical over 7 bases. V was pared by 3 bases and J by 11 bases, with 6 bases of the junction left unmatched. The CDR3 consists of 12 residues. The germline V gene encodes CDR1 SGHNT and CDR2 YYREEE (reference sequence). The CDR3 region is CASSSTGLGQYF. DNA of the CDR3: TGTGCCAGCAGCTCGACCGGACTAGGGCAGTATTTT. Full variable domain (remainder filled in from reference TRBV5-4 and TRBJ2-3): ETGVTQSPTHLIKTRGQQVTLRCSSQSGHNTVSWYQQALGQGPQFIFQYYREEENGRGNFPPRFSGLQFPNYSSELNVNALELDDSALYLCASSSTGLGQYFGPGTRLTVL.

In this sample, this clone turned up a few times. The chain carries TRBV28 and TRBJ1-5; D is undetermined. CDR1 MDHEN and CDR2 SYDVKM come from the germline V gene. This CDR3 comprises 14 residues. Trimming took 6 bases from V and 7 from J, leaving 16 bases between them. CDR3 DNA sequence: TGTGCCAGCAGGCCTCCCCCTCGAGGACAGCCCCAGCATTTT. Encoded protein: CASRPPPRGQPQHF.

The chain employs TRBV11-2 and TRBJ2-2; D is unclear. Germline V gene data show CDR1 as SGHAT and CDR2 as FQNNGV. This CDR3 contains 13 residues. Trimming took 0 bases from V and 6 from J, leaving 5 bases between them. The CDR3 nucleotides read TGTGCCAGCAGCTTAGATCTCCCCGGGGAGCTGTTTTTT. The encoded protein is CASSLDLPGELFF.

The chain recombines TRBV7-9 with TRBJ2-7, with D maybe TRBD2 (6 bases). V gave up 5 bases and J gave up 2 bases, with 13 bases separating them. Germline CDR1 is SEHNR and CDR2 is FQNEAQ (reference sequence). The CDR3 is 14 residues long. CDR3 sequence reads: CASSLGSSTYEQYF. The CDR3 DNA reads as TGTGCCAGCAGCCTCGGGAGTTCCACCTACGAGCAGTACTTC.

Written as DNA, the CDR3 is TGTGCCAGCAGCCCGGGGGAACAGGGGGCGGGCTACACCTTC. Residues: CASSPGEQGAGYTF. The V call is TRBV3-1 (or the pseudogene TRBV3-2), the J call TRBJ1-2, with 9 positions matching TRBD1. CDR3 length: 14 amino acids. Germline V gene data show CDR1 as LGHDT and CDR2 as YNNKEL (reference sequence). Trimming took 4 bases from V and 8 from J; bases not matched to a gene: 8.

The chain recombines TRBV28 with TRBJ2-4, with 9 bases that match TRBD1. The germline V gene encodes CDR1 MDHEN and CDR2 SYDVKM. J lost 4 bases, V lost 6 bases, and 10 bases had no gene match. There are 16 residues in the CDR3. CDR3 protein: CASSRSLDRGKNIQYF. The CDR3, as DNA: TGTGCCAGCAGCCGCTCCTTGGACAGGGGTAAAAACATTCAGTACTTC.

The chain uses TRBV7-2 and TRBJ2-1; 9 bases agree with TRBD2. V dropped 1 base and J dropped 6; count of bases not matched to a gene: 4. This CDR3 is built from 15 residues. The germline V gene encodes CDR1 SGHTA and CDR2 FQGNSA. The CDR3 nucleotides are TGTGCCAGCAGCTTAGGTAGCGGGAGAGTCAATGAGCAGTTCTTC. It codes for CASSLGSGRVNEQFF.